A selection of T cell receptor beta chains follows, all from one sample in a study of cytomegalovirus exposure and HLA in healthy donors. Sequencing was performed with immunoSEQ multiplex PCR; in TCRdb, only in-frame clones are kept and a portion is missing. The sample has around 100,000 clones; about four fifths are singletons. The sequenced sample was PBMCs. The receptor set was obtained from a female donor in good health and CMV-seropositive. The CDR3 runs from the conserved cysteine through the conserved F or W. The D gene is left open where the match is weak. The size field is filled for only some rows; it gives once, few, many or a size class.

TRBV6-6	TRBJ2-2	-	TRBD2	CASSPPLAGHRELFF	TGTGCCAGCAGCCCCCCCCTAGCGGGCCACCGGGAGCTGTTTTTT
TRBV19	TRBJ1-3	few	-	CASSRDRSSGNTIYF	TGTGCCAGTAGTAGAGACCGGAGCTCTGGAAACACCATATATTTT
TRBV28	TRBJ1-5	-	TRBD1	CASSSIPTQGSNQPQHF	TGTGCCAGCAGTTCGATCCCCACACAGGGGAGCAATCAGCCCCAGCATTTT
TRBV4-1	TRBJ2-5	-	-	CASSQGQVPQETQYF	TGCGCCAGCAGCCAGGGACAAGTCCCTCAAGAGACCCAGTACTTC
TRBV5-4	TRBJ1-1	-	TRBD1	CASSRGQAEAFF	TGTGCCAGCAGCAGAGGACAGGCTGAAGCTTTCTTT
TRBV29-1	TRBJ2-7	-	TRBD2	CSVGSGLAGGSYEQYF	TGCAGCGTGGGATCCGGGCTAGCGGGAGGCTCCTACGAGCAGTACTTC
TRBV5-1	TRBJ1-6	-	TRBD1	CASSIRTGEASPPHF	TGCGCCAGCAGCATACGGACAGGGGAGGCTTCACCCCCCCACTTT
TRBV6-6	TRBJ2-7	-	TRBD1	CASSSGTGVRYEQYF	TGTGCCAGCAGTTCAGGGACAGGGGTCCGGTACGAGCAGTACTTC
TRBV6-5	TRBJ2-2	-	-	CASSYGQYTGELFF	TGTGCCAGCAGTTACGGACAGTACACCGGGGAGCTGTTTTTT
TRBV6-1	TRBJ1-1	once	TRBD1	CAIRQGKDTEAFF	TGTGCCATTCGACAGGGGAAGGACACTGAAGCTTTCTTT
TRBV6-4	TRBJ2-2	-	-	CASSDSDSGELFF	TGTGCCAGCAGTGACTCGGACAGCGGGGAGCTGTTTTTT
TRBV2	TRBJ2-5	-	TRBD2	CASSTLYPPGLAGGDQETQYF	TGTGCCAGCAGTACGCTCTACCCGCCGGGACTAGCGGGAGGGGACCAAGAGACCCAGTACTTC
TRBV10-3	TRBJ2-1	once	TRBD2	CAISEANSGRVDNEQFF	TGTGCCATCAGTGAGGCGAACAGCGGGAGGGTTGACAATGAGCAGTTCTTC
TRBV2	TRBJ2-7	-	TRBD1	CASSGDRVYEQYF	TGTGCCAGCAGCGGGGACAGGGTCTACGAGCAGTACTTC
TRBV6-1	TRBJ2-2	-	-	CASSENGVSGELFF	TGTGCCAGCAGTGAAAACGGGGTTTCCGGGGAGCTGTTTTTT
TRBV30	TRBJ2-1	-	-	CASRGRGRNEQFF	TGTGCCTCCCGTGGCAGGGGCAGAAATGAGCAGTTCTTC
TRBV2	TRBJ1-4	-	-	CATRDQRRTNEKLFF	TGTGCCACACGGGATCAACGACGTACTAATGAAAAACTGTTTTTT